Shown below are 22 T cell receptor beta chains from a single sample sequenced in a study of blood T cells in healthy people across ages. It was with a sample-barcoded 5' primer and a J-beta primer mix that a second PCR of roughly 7 to 12 cycles was run. From the 5' RACE reads, TCRdb called clonotypes with MiXCR, one entry per CDR3 protein. Of approximately 730,000 distinct CDR3 sequences listed, about 42% are singletons. Sequencing was done on a sample of blood. These TCRs come from a woman aged 55-70 years in good health.

The chain is built from TRBV5-1 and TRBJ2-7; the D gene is possibly TRBD2 (5 bases). Germline CDR1 is SGHRS and CDR2 is YFSETQ. The CDR3 sequence is 16 residues long. With 3 bases removed from V and 2 bases from J, the gap between germline ends came to 18 bases. The CDR3 region is CASSSTTLEGTYEQYF. In DNA, the CDR3 is TGCGCCAGCAGCTCGACCACGCTTGAGGGCACCTACGAGCAGTACTTC.

V usage is TRBV15 and J usage is TRBJ1-1; TRBD1 matches at 7 bases. CDR3 length equals 17 residues. Germline CDR1 LNHNV, CDR2 YYDKDF (reference sequence). With 3 bases clipped from V and 0 bases from J, the junction kept 10 bases outside the gene matches. Written as DNA, the CDR3 is TGTGCCACCAGCAGCTTATACAGGGGCTATCTGAACACTGAAGCTTTCTTT. Residues: CATSSLYRGYLNTEAFF.

J is TRBJ2-3 and V is TRBV3-1; a weak D match, TRBD1 (6 bases). CDR1 and CDR2 from the germline V gene are LGHDT and YNNKEL (reference sequence). V was clipped by 1 base and J by 5 bases, with 10 bases between them. The CDR3 length is 14 residues. Written as DNA, the CDR3 is TGTGCCAGCAGCCAAGCCCAGGGGCAAGATACGCAGTATTTT. Its translation is CASSQAQGQDTQYF.

This clonotype was counted once. The V call is TRBV4-3, the J call TRBJ2-2, with 12 bases fitting TRBD2. The CDR3 has 17 amino acids. Germline CDR1 reads LGHNA; CDR2 reads YSLEER. J was trimmed by 5 bases and V by 0 bases; bases with no gene match: 4. This CDR3 is CASSQDLAGGLTGELFF. The CDR3 nucleotides read TGCGCCAGCAGCCAAGATCTAGCGGGAGGGTTGACCGGGGAGCTGTTTTTT.

Comment on this clonotype: One junction end disagrees with the germline gene, perhaps due to a read error. CDR3: CSAVGLAGYNERFF. The CDR3 DNA follows: TGCAGTGCGGTTGGACTAGCGGGCTACAATGAGCGGTTCTTC. V is TRBV20-1 and J is TRBJ2-1; TRBD2 agrees at 11 bases. There are 14 residues in the CDR3. Germline V gives CDR1 DFQATT, CDR2 SNEGSKA (reference sequence).

Many counts were recorded for this clonotype. The CDR3 protein is CASRPHGLMVQNIQYF. The DNA of the CDR3 is TGTGCCAGCAGACCTCACGGGCTGATGGTCCAAAACATTCAGTACTTC. The chain links TRBV6-6 to TRBJ2-4; D unresolved. V was pared by 6 bases and J by 5 bases, with 20 bases between. Germline CDR1 reads MNHNY; CDR2 reads SVGAGI (reference sequence). The length of the CDR3 is 16 residues.

A few counts support this clonotype. This rearrangement joins TRBV2 to TRBJ1-2, with no clear D. With 5 bases removed from V and 6 bases from J, the gap between germline ends came to 13 bases. Germline loops: CDR1 SNHLY, CDR2 FYNNEI. The CDR3 runs 13 residues. CDR3 in amino acids: CASSRASLNGYTF. CDR3 coding DNA: TGTGCCAGCAGTAGAGCCAGTCTCAATGGCTACACCTTC.

This clonotype came up a few times. This chain links TRBV29-1 with TRBJ2-7; 10 nucleotides match TRBD1. This CDR3 spans 12 amino acids. Germline V lookup: CDR1 SQVTM, CDR2 ANQGSEA. The ends lost 6 bases at V and 6 bases at J; junction bases unmatched: 5. CDR3 nucleotides: TGCAGCGTGTCGGGACAGGGGACCGAGCAGTACTTC. Its protein is CSVSGQGTEQYF.

The chain recombines TRBV9 with TRBJ2-1; 7 bases agree with TRBD2. Germline V gene data show CDR1 as SGDLS and CDR2 as YYNGEE. The V segment lost 1 base and the J segment 6 bases; nucleotides outside the gene matches: 7. The CDR3 is 15 amino acids. Here the CDR3 reads CASSVQGSGSNEQFF. The CDR3 region has the DNA TGTGCCAGCAGCGTACAGGGTAGCGGGTCCAATGAGCAGTTCTTC.

The rearrangement joins TRBV6-1 to TRBJ2-1, with D maybe TRBD2 (6 bases). The CDR3 loop spans 14 amino acids. The V end was cut by 4 bases, the J end by 3 bases, with 10 bases between. Germline V gives CDR1 MNHNS, CDR2 SASEGT. The CDR3 nucleotides read TGTGCCAGCAGTGGAGGCGGGGTCTACAATGAGCAGTTCTTC. It translates to CASSGGGVYNEQFF.

The chain is built from TRBV10-3 and TRBJ2-6; D not resolved. The length of the CDR3 is 15 residues. With 3 bases removed from V and 2 bases from J, the gap between germline ends came to 8 bases. Germline V gives CDR1 ENHRY, CDR2 SYGVKD. CDR3 residues: CAISDYSPGANVLTF. Here the CDR3 DNA reads TGTGCCATCAGTGATTACAGCCCTGGGGCCAACGTCCTGACTTTC.

The chain combines TRBV12-3 or TRBV12-4 with TRBJ2-1, with 8 nucleotides matching TRBD2. V dropped 11 bases and J dropped 2; count of bases not matched to a gene: 14. CDR3 length: 16 amino acids. Here the CDR3 DNA reads TGTGCCGGCAAACTACTCGGGGGGGCGACCTACAATGAGCAGTTCTTC. It specifies CAGKLLGGATYNEQFF.

The gene calls are TRBV5-1 and TRBJ2-1, with 9 bases identical to TRBD2. The CDR3 spans 17 residues. After removal of 3 bases from V and 1 base from J, the junction contained 8 bases not matched to a gene. CDR1 is SGHRS and CDR2 is YFSETQ in the germline V gene. The CDR3 DNA follows: TGCGCCAGCAGCTGGAGGACTAGCGCCTTTTCCTACAATGAGCAGTTCTTC. Translating it yields CASSWRTSAFSYNEQFF.

Regarding this clonotype: Compared with germline, one end of the junction differs, possibly owing to a read error. V gene TRBV7-7 combines with J gene TRBJ2-4, with 10 bases that match TRBD2. The J call is in doubt because the DNA end fits TRBJ2-5 better. The length of the CDR3 is 16 residues. Germline V lookup: CDR1 SSHAT, CDR2 FNYEAQ (reference sequence). The CDR3 nucleotides read TGTGCTAGCAGCCCAGTCGGGAGCGGGAGGGTTGAGACCCAGTACTTC. Its protein is CASSPVGSGRVETQYF.

This clonotype was counted many times. CDR3 residues: CASSALPGRRSYEQYF. The CDR3 DNA reads TGTGCCAGCAGTGCCCTGCCGGGACGGCGCTCCTACGAGCAGTACTTC. The chain employs TRBV12-3 or TRBV12-4 and TRBJ2-7; TRBD1 or TRBD2 may be the D gene (5 bases each). Trimming removed 5 bases from V and 0 bases from J, with 17 bases in between. There are 16 residues in the CDR3.

The rearrangement uses TRBV7-2 and TRBJ2-3; 10 nucleotides align to TRBD1. In germline, CDR1 is SGHTA, CDR2 FQGNSA. With V trimmed by 3 bases and J by 1 base, 4 bases remained unmatched. CDR3 length equals 16 residues. Here the CDR3 reads CASSFQGTGGTDTQYF. In DNA form, the CDR3 reads TGTGCCAGCAGCTTCCAGGGGACAGGGGGCACAGATACGCAGTATTTT.

V gene TRBV7-2 combines with J gene TRBJ2-7; 11 positions agree with TRBD1. The germline V gene encodes CDR1 SGHTA and CDR2 FQGNSA. The CDR3 is 16 amino acids. V shed 5 bases and J 10 bases; nucleotides not matched to a gene: 16. CDR3 region: CASSAAQRTGGLIQYF. CDR3 nucleotides: TGTGCCAGCAGCGCCGCCCAAAGGACAGGGGGCCTAATTCAGTACTTC.

This clonotype occurred many times. The chain has TRBV19 and TRBJ2-3; no definite D call. CDR1 LNHDA and CDR2 SQIVND come from the germline V gene (reference sequence). The germline V and J ends were trimmed by 9 bases and 3 bases, with 7 bases remaining between them. This CDR3 region has 11 residues. For the CDR3, the DNA is TGTGCCAGCAGCCGAACAGATACGCAGTATTTT. It specifies CASSRTDTQYF.

In this sample, this clonotype turned up a few times. The rearrangement links TRBV5-5 to TRBJ1-5; the D gene is possibly TRBD1 (6 bases). From germline, CDR1 is SGHKS and CDR2 YYEKEE (reference sequence). Trimming took 0 bases from V and 3 from J, leaving 13 bases between them. The CDR3 sequence is 16 residues long. CDR3 bases: TGTGCCAGCAGCTTGGTACAGGGACTGATCAATCAGCCCCAGCATTTT. Translated: CASSLVQGLINQPQHF.

This clonotype was observed a handful of times. The chain recombines TRBV7-2 with TRBJ1-6, with D unclear. CDR1 and CDR2 from the germline V gene are SGHTA and FQGNSA. Trimming pared 5 bases from V and 7 bases from J, leaving 12 bases between. This CDR3 has 14 amino acids. CDR3 in DNA: TGTGCCAGCAGCATGACCTGGAAAAATTCACCCCTCCACTTT. Translated, it gives CASSMTWKNSPLHF.

The rearrangement joins TRBV20-1 to TRBJ2-1; D could derive from TRBD1 or TRBD2 (5 bases each). The germline CDR1 and CDR2 sequences are DFQATT and SNEGSKA (reference sequence). This CDR3 region has 15 residues. The V gene lost 6 bases and the J gene lost 7 bases, with 22 bases spanning the gap. CDR3 amino acids: CSAYAVKGTGNEQFF. CDR3 DNA: TGCAGTGCCTACGCGGTTAAGGGGACGGGGAATGAGCAGTTCTTC.

The gene calls are TRBV20-1 and TRBJ2-4; 11 nucleotides agree with TRBD2. Germline CDR1 and CDR2: DFQATT and SNEGSKA (reference sequence). CDR3 size: 14 residues. J was trimmed by 8 bases and V by 2 bases; bases with no gene match: 5. CDR3 nucleotides: TGCAGTGCTAGAACTAGCGGGGGTGGATACATTCAGTACTTC. Translating it yields CSARTSGGGYIQYF.